This T cell receptor beta chain was observed in a study of CD8+ T cells in alopecia areata. Turning to this clone: Its antigen is not identified.

Following extraction, RNA underwent reverse transcription to cDNA, which served as the sequencing template. Clones were read by immunoSEQ multiplex PCR, and TCRdb kept only the in-frame ones, dropping some. The profile covers some 120,000 clones, with 47% appearing a single time and about 10% taken by the ten largest. Peripheral blood and lesional scalp punch biopsies came from alopecia areata patients. Notes on the study in general: An increase in clonality over normal scalp was evident in lesional scalp, especially alopecia totalis/universalis. Sharing of TCR sequences between patients (possibly for HLA-related reasons) was less clear than in mice.

The CDR3 is 17 amino acids. The V gene's germline CDR1 is SGHDN and CDR2 FVKESK. The ends were cut back, 0 bases at V and 0 bases at J, with 9 bases in the middle. The rearrangement joins TRBV14 to TRBJ1-6; no firm D call. The sequence was obtained from a human donor with alopecia areata. The sequenced material came from NKG2D-low CD8+ T cells sorted from blood. CDR3 bases: TGTGCCAGCAGCCAAGAACCAGCCGTCTCCTATAATTCACCCCTCCACTTT. Its translation: CASSQEPAVSYNSPLHF.